This T cell receptor (beta chain) was identified during a study of CD8+ T cells in alopecia areata. Study summary: The investigators scored severity in treated patients by the percentage of affected scalp area. Study results and caveats: Given one nonresponder, whether baseline CD8+ expansion relates to response remains uncertain. In scalp and blood, many expanded lesional clones persisted during tofacitinib.

Concerning this clone: What it binds is unknown.

Following RNA extraction, reverse transcription yielded cDNA that acted as the sequencing template. Libraries were prepared by immunoSEQ multiplex PCR; TCRdb keeps only in-frame clonotypes and omits some of them. Of some 200,000 clones listed, roughly 53% were seen once; the top ten hold roughly 12%. Noted treatment: oral pan-JAK inhibitor, 5-10 mg twice daily. V lost 3 bases to trimming and J lost 2 bases, with 15 bases between them. The CDR3 is made up of 15 amino acids. Germline V lookup: CDR1 SGHDT, CDR2 YYEEEE. V and J are TRBV5-6 and TRBJ2-7; tentative D call: TRBD1 (6 bases). The clonotype originates from a human donor with alopecia areata. The sequencing here drew on CD8+ T cells sorted from blood, taken at week 24, from a patient treated with tofacitinib. CDR3 nucleotide sequence: TGTGCCAGCAGCTCAGGGACATACAATACCTACGAGCAGTACTTC. Translated: CASSSGTYNTYEQYF.